Given below is one T cell receptor beta chain in context. Looked up from germline, CDR1 is SGHRS and CDR2 is YFSETQ. CDR3 length: 15 residues. The V and J ends lost 4 bases and 15 bases respectively, with 25 bases between them. This sample is drawn from a study of T cells after yellow fever vaccination. TCRdb redid the calling of the 5' RACE reads with MiXCR, one entry per CDR3 protein. The sample lists more than 300,000 distinct CDR3 sequences, about 10% seen once, with approximately 3.3% in the top ten. The receptor was isolated from a man aged 18-30 years who received the YFV17D yellow fever vaccine. The input for sequencing was CD4+ T cells sorted from PBMCs, taken 45 days after the yellow fever booster vaccination. The chain has TRBV5-1 and TRBJ1-4, with a weak D call TRBD1 (5 bases). Written as DNA, the CDR3 is TGCGCCAGCAGCCAAGGGACGGATCCGGCTGTTTCGGTGTTTTTT. As protein: CASSQGTDPAVSVFF.